This T cell receptor beta chain was profiled in a study of T cells expressing NK-cell markers. Comment on this clonotype: Its target is not known.

From its re-call of the 5' RACE reads, TCRdb lists each CDR3 protein once, without DNA. Here the sample table reports around 550,000 distinct CDR3 sequences. Broader study findings: Researchers report these clonotypes also headed the CD3+CD56-NKG2C+ fraction in a few donors.

The sample taken for sequencing was blood T cells: a sorted CD56 or NKG2C T cell subset, CD4+ or CD8+ T cells, or bulk PBMC T cells (not recorded which). This TCR was recovered from a man aged 18 to 30 in good health.

CDR3 loop: CASGTVNYNEQFF. The chain recombines TRBV12-3 or TRBV12-4 with TRBJ2-1; absent DNA, TCRdb's TRBD1 call cannot be checked. The CDR3 length is 13 residues.